Included here is one T cell receptor beta chain sequence, with context. It has no known antigen specificity. Base qualities are not at hand, and no much larger clone is one base apart. Patients with autoimmune disease history or receiving systemic immunosuppression were excluded from the trial. In every dose cohort, peripheral blood was drawn for TCR sequencing at baseline, cycle 4 day 1, and cycle 7 day 1. Samples came from an open-label, multicenter, first-in-human phase I dose-escalation trial of ivuxolimab. The trial enrolled adults with locally advanced or metastatic head and neck squamous cell, hepatocellular, melanoma or renal cell carcinoma. Before TCR sequencing, CD4+ and CD8+ T cells were separately sorted from peripheral blood. The data belong to a study of OX40 agonist ivuxolimab in advanced cancers. Some background on the complete study: The costimulatory receptor OX40 (CD134) was targeted by ivuxolimab, a fully human IgG2 agonistic monoclonal antibody. Intravenous ivuxolimab was administered to patients every 2 weeks at six dose levels: 0.01, 0.1, 0.3, 1.5, 3 and 10 mg/kg. Of the roughly 52 patients in dose escalation, about 20 had hepatocellular carcinoma, some 15 had melanoma, 9 had renal cell carcinoma and 9 had head and neck cancer. In the dose-escalation cohort, about four fifths of patients were male, and the mean age was around 60 years with a range of roughly 20 to 79. Patients were allowed to have had prior anti-PD-1, anti-PD-L1 or anti-CTLA-4 therapy, and 30% to 50% of the dose-escalation patients had previously received checkpoint inhibitors. Three dose-escalation patients achieved partial responses, one with hepatocellular carcinoma and two with cutaneous melanoma. The point of sequencing TCRbeta in the periphery was to test whether ivuxolimab changed TCR sequence diversity and drove clonal T-cell expansion. The monotherapy dose-escalation portion (N ≈ 50 patients) of the phase I ivuxolimab trial is reported in the paper. Summary of the overall study and its limitations: Antigen specificity was not determined for the clonally expanded peripheral T cells. At doses of 0.1 to 3.0 mg/kg, clonal expansion of both CD4+ and CD8+ blood T cells was observed from baseline to week 6. Low levels of normalized T-cell clonal expansion were also seen in some patients who did not respond. On average, CD8+ T cells showed more expanded clones than CD4+ T cells after ivuxolimab. In partial responders in the 0.1-3.0 mg/kg groups, normalized peripheral clonal expansion was found to be among the lowest, especially among CD8+ T cells.

CDR1 and CDR2 are read off the germline V gene as MDHEN and SYDVKM. V was cut back by 6 bases and J by 5 bases, leaving a gap of 7 bases between them. Spanning cysteine to phenylalanine, the CDR3 consists of 11 amino acids. CDR3 DNA only is kept here, 33 bases in frame from base 1. Genomic DNA was isolated from the sorted cells so that the TCRbeta CDR3 region could be sequenced. TCRbeta CDR3 regions were sequenced using the immunoSEQ Assay. This immuneACCESS table, as held by TCRdb, lists in-frame sequences with V and J called but not all clones. Of the missing ones, under half trace to an unresolved V gene in checked studies; the others have no known cause. Here the sample has roughly 50,000 clones; over 80% occur a single time. The ten biggest clones cover 9.5% to 15% of the sample.

The sequences come from CD4+ or CD8+ T cells sorted from blood, collected in a trial of the OX40 agonist ivuxolimab. The chain uses TRBV28 and TRBJ1-1, with the D gene call left open. This TCR came from an adult with an advanced solid tumor such as melanoma, head and neck, liver or kidney cancer. The CDR3 corresponds to CASSYPTEAFF. The DNA sequence reads TGTGCCAGCAGCTACCCTACTGAAGCTTTCTTT.